This T cell receptor beta chain was captured in a study of control samples from healthy donors and cancer patients. Per the germline V gene, CDR1 is ENHRY and CDR2 is SYGVKD. V was trimmed by 3 bases and J by 8 bases, leaving 16 bases between them. This CDR3 contains 14 residues. The table came from immunoSEQ multiplex PCR; TCRdb's copy has only in-frame clones and leaves some out. In the table there are about 61,000 clones, 85% to 90% of which are singletons. The chain has TRBV10-3 and TRBJ1-2; the D is unclear. This receptor was taken from a man in his 60s with colorectal cancer. The sequencing input was PBMCs. This CDR3 is CAISEGLGVDGYTF. Here the CDR3 DNA reads TGTGCCATCAGTGAAGGGCTTGGGGTTGACGGCTACACCTTC.